The next 3 T cell receptor beta chains were all read from a single sample in a study of cytomegalovirus exposure and HLA in healthy donors (dated by TCRdb to 2017 to 2019). The method was the immunoSEQ multiplex PCR assay. A mixture of 60 forward primers for TCR Vbeta segments and 13 reverse primers for TCR Jbeta segments was used in the multiplex PCR. TCRdb mirrors the immuneACCESS table, restricted to in-frame sequences. Some clones are absent from its copies; in checked studies, under half trace to an unresolved V gene, and the reason for the others is unknown. For this sample there are around 150,000 clones; 76% appear just once. Under 1.5% of the sample goes to the ten largest clones. The sample consisted of PBMCs. The receptors originated from a man aged 60-69 years in good health and CMV-seronegative.

This chain joins TRBV30 and TRBJ2-3; D perhaps matches TRBD2 (5 bases). Germline V gene sequence: CDR1 GTSNPN, CDR2 SVGIG (reference sequence). The germline V and J ends were trimmed by 2 bases and 1 base, with 13 bases remaining between them. This CDR3 has 15 amino acids. Here the CDR3 DNA reads TGTGCCTGGAGTCCCGTCAGCGGACGCACAGATACGCAGTATTTT. It translates to CAWSPVSGRTDTQYF.

J is TRBJ1-2 and V is TRBV27; tentative D call: TRBD1 (6 bases). Trimming shortened V by 5 bases and J by 4 bases, and 23 bases separated the two germline ends. The CDR3 has 17 residues. Germline V gene lookup returns CDR1 MNHEY and CDR2 SMNVEV (reference sequence). CDR3 sequence: CASSPIYRARQSYGYTF. CDR3 DNA sequence: TGTGCCAGCAGTCCTATCTACAGGGCCAGACAGAGCTATGGCTACACCTTC.

The chain has TRBV19 and TRBJ2-5, with D perhaps matching TRBD1 (5 bases). The V and J ends lost 3 bases and 5 bases respectively, with 10 bases between them. The CDR3 runs to 13 residues. Germline values: CDR1 LNHDA, CDR2 SQIVND (reference sequence). The CDR3 DNA follows: TGTGCCAGTAGTATGGGGCAACGGGAGACCCAGTACTTC. This translates into CASSMGQRETQYF.